The 5 T cell receptor beta chains presented below share a single source sample, sequenced in a study of blood T cell repertoires in COVID-19. Here immunoSEQ multiplex PCR was the method, and the copy in TCRdb shows in-frame clones only, minus some. The sample records approximately 250,000 clones, around 89% being singletons. Sequencing used PBMCs or T cells enriched from blood (not recorded which). All receptors derive from a woman aged 40-49 years with acute COVID-19.

CDR3 bases: TGCGCCAGCAGCTTGATCCAGGGGGTCGCTGAAGCTTTCTTT. Residues: CASSLIQGVAEAFF. The chain recombines TRBV5-1 with TRBJ1-1, with TRBD1 identical over 7 bases. The J segment lost 6 bases and the V segment lost 1 base, leaving 6 bases of the junction unmatched. This CDR3 spans 14 amino acids. Germline-derived CDR1 and CDR2 are SGHRS and YFSETQ.

V usage is TRBV19 and J usage is TRBJ1-5, with D possibly being TRBD1 (5 bases). V was shortened by 8 bases and J by 2 bases, with 13 bases between the two germline ends. Germline V lookup: CDR1 LNHDA, CDR2 SQIVND (reference sequence). The CDR3 consists of 14 residues. For the CDR3, the DNA is TGTGCCAGTGGGGGGGGAAACGGCAATCAGCCCCAGCATTTT. Residues: CASGGGNGNQPQHF.

This clone was observed a few times. The rearrangement uses TRBV6-5 and TRBJ2-5, with 8 bases that match TRBD1. The CDR3 totals 14 residues. Per the germline V gene, CDR1 is MNHEY and CDR2 is SVGAGI. The junction had 8 bases not matched to a gene; V was cut back by 6 bases and J by 5 bases. The CDR3 nucleotides are TGTGCCAGCAGACGCGGACAGGGTGCGGAGACCCAGTACTTC. Residues: CASRRGQGAETQYF.

The rearrangement links TRBV2 to TRBJ1-6, with 8 bases lining up with TRBD1. Germline loops: CDR1 SNHLY, CDR2 FYNNEI. The CDR3 totals 14 residues. Trimming at V came to 6 bases and at J to 7 bases, leaving 5 bases not matched to a gene. CDR3 loop: CASRGGQENSPLHF. In DNA, the CDR3 is TGTGCCAGCAGGGGGGGACAGGAGAATTCACCCCTCCACTTT. The complete variable domain, with remaining parts taken from reference TRBV2 and TRBJ1-6, reads EPEVTQTPSHQVTQMGQEVILRCVPISNHLYFYWYRQILGQKVEFLVSFYNNEISEKSEIFDDQFSVERPDGSNFTLKIRSTKLEDSAMYFCASRGGQENSPLHFGNGTRLTVT.

The chain has TRBV19 and TRBJ1-6; 8 bases line up with TRBD1. Per the germline V gene, CDR1 is LNHDA and CDR2 is SQIVND (reference sequence). This CDR3 has 17 residues. Germline trimming cut 5 bases from V and 2 bases from J; bases unmatched to any gene: 8. As DNA, the CDR3 is TGTGCCAGTAGTCCGTCTAGACAGGGGACCTATAATTCACCCCTCCACTTT. As protein: CASSPSRQGTYNSPLHF.